The 26 T cell receptor beta chains presented below share a single source sample, sequenced in a study of T cell changes during pregnancy in multiple sclerosis. Repertoires were generated with immunoSEQ multiplex PCR, while TCRdb's copy carries only in-frame clones and drops some. The data show 50,000 to 65,000 clones, over 75% seen once. The material was peripheral blood, obtained in the first trimester of pregnancy. The receptors shown here come from a female donor with multiple sclerosis, enrolled in a pregnancy study.

The chain combines TRBV18 with TRBJ2-1, with 7 bases lining up with TRBD1. Germline assignment: CDR1 KGHSH and CDR2 LQKENI. V gave up 3 bases and J gave up 8 bases; unmatched junction bases: 1. The CDR3 contains 12 residues. CDR3 nucleotides: TGTGCCAGCTCACCGACAGGGTATGAGCAGTTCTTC. This sequence encodes CASSPTGYEQFF.

Of note for this clone: At one boundary the junction diverges from the germline segment, which might be a read error. The chain carries TRBV18 and TRBJ1-5; D might be TRBD1 (5 bases). CDR1 is KGHSH and CDR2 is LQKENI in the germline V gene. The CDR3 spans 14 residues. The CDR3 spells CVSSQNVGGGFQHF. The CDR3 DNA is TGTGTCAGCTCACAGAACGTGGGGGGAGGTTTCCAGCATTTT.

This rearrangement joins TRBV4-1 to TRBJ2-4; the D is unclear. The CDR3 is 12 amino acids. V lost 0 bases, J lost 9 bases, and 6 bases lay in between. Germline V gives CDR1 MGHRA, CDR2 YSYEKL. The CDR3 loop reads CASSQDFSIQYF. The CDR3 DNA follows: TGCGCCAGCAGCCAAGATTTTAGCATTCAGTACTTC.

The genes are TRBV27 and TRBJ2-1; tentatively, D is TRBD2 (6 bases). The CDR3 loop spans 16 amino acids. Germline V gene data show CDR1 as MNHEY and CDR2 as SMNVEV (reference sequence). Trimming cost V 1 base and J 7 bases, with 17 bases left between them. DNA for the CDR3: TGTGCCAGCAGTTTATACCGCGGGACCTCCCGTAATGAGCAGTTCTTC. It is translated as CASSLYRGTSRNEQFF.

CDR3 coding DNA: TGTGCCAGCTCACTAGCGGGAGGGGGCACAGATACGCAGTATTTT. This sequence encodes CASSLAGGGTDTQYF. V usage is TRBV18 and J usage is TRBJ2-3, with TRBD2 identical over 11 bases. Germline CDR1 KGHSH, CDR2 LQKENI. This CDR3 is built from 15 residues. V lost 4 bases, J lost 1 base, and 1 base stayed unmatched. The entire variable domain, with the rest obtained from reference TRBV18 and TRBJ2-3, is as follows: NAGVMQNPRHLVRRRGQEARLRCSPMKGHSHVYWYRQLPEEGLKFMVYLQKENIIDESGMPKERFSAEFPKEGPSILRIQQVVRGDSAAYFCASSLAGGGTDTQYFGPGTRLTVL.

The gene calls are TRBV19 and TRBJ2-1; D is possibly TRBD2 (6 bases). This CDR3 region has 15 residues. V was trimmed by 3 bases and J by 5 bases, leaving 14 bases between them. From germline, CDR1 is LNHDA and CDR2 SQIVND (reference sequence). The CDR3 DNA reads TGTGCCAGTAGTATTCCGGGGGTGAACAACAATGAGCAGTTCTTC. Its translation: CASSIPGVNNNEQFF.

The rearrangement uses TRBV5-1 and TRBJ2-1; 12 bases align to TRBD1. With 5 bases clipped from V and 4 bases from J, the junction kept 10 bases outside the gene matches. The CDR3 runs 17 residues. Germline V CDR1 and CDR2: SGHRS, YFSETQ. CDR3 in amino acids: CASRPGTGGSVYNEQFF. The CDR3 DNA reads TGCGCCAGCAGACCCGGGACAGGGGGCTCCGTATACAATGAGCAGTTCTTC. The full variable domain, its missing parts supplied by reference TRBV5-1 and TRBJ2-1, is KAGVTQTPRYLIKTRGQQVTLSCSPISGHRSVSWYQQTPGQGLQFLFEYFSETQRNKGNFPGRFSGRQFSNSRSEMNVSTLELGDSALYLCASRPGTGGSVYNEQFFGPGTRLTVL.

The CDR3 DNA is TGTGCCAGCTCACCAATTACAGCGAACACCGGGGAGCTGTTTTTT. Translated: CASSPITANTGELFF. This rearrangement joins TRBV18 to TRBJ2-2, with D unresolved. Germline V gene data show CDR1 as KGHSH and CDR2 as LQKENI. The CDR3 covers 15 residues. V lost 2 bases and J lost 0, with 7 bases in between.

The rearrangement joins TRBV2 to TRBJ1-3; TRBD1 matches at 12 bases. This CDR3 contains 18 residues. The germline gives CDR1 SNHLY, CDR2 FYNNEI. J was trimmed by 4 bases and V by 6 bases; bases with no gene match: 13. The chain's CDR3 is CASRGQGATYGDGNTIYF. The CDR3 region has the DNA TGTGCCAGCAGGGGACAGGGGGCCACTTACGGCGACGGAAACACCATATATTTT.

This clone has only a few counts. This sequence joins TRBV2 and TRBJ2-7; tentative D call: TRBD1 (5 bases). The CDR3 loop spans 16 amino acids. Deletions cut 1 base from V and 3 bases from J, with 16 bases between. Germline V gene lookup returns CDR1 SNHLY and CDR2 FYNNEI. CDR3 sequence reads: CASSEGTQEIYYEQYF. CDR3 bases: TGTGCCAGCAGTGAAGGGACACAGGAAATATACTACGAGCAGTACTTC.

This clone was seen only once. J is TRBJ2-7 and V is TRBV10-3, with 7 nucleotides matching TRBD1. Germline V gene sequence: CDR1 ENHRY, CDR2 SYGVKD. V lost 10 bases and J lost 3; bases outside the gene matches: 12. This CDR3 comprises 14 residues. In DNA, the CDR3 is TGTGCCACCCTAAACCGGGACAGCCTCTACGAGCAGTACTTC. It yields the protein CATLNRDSLYEQYF.

This rearrangement joins TRBV5-6 to TRBJ2-3; D may be TRBD2 (5 bases). The CDR3 length is 15 residues. Between the trimmed V and J ends, which lost 0 bases and 1 base, there was a span of 9 bases. The V gene's germline CDR1 is SGHDT and CDR2 YYEEEE. The CDR3 DNA reads TGTGCCAGCAGCTTGGACGGACTTCGCACAGATACGCAGTATTTT. It translates to CASSLDGLRTDTQYF.

The rearrangement uses TRBV4-1 and TRBJ2-3, with TRBD2 matching 11 bases. The CDR3 covers 16 residues. Germline CDR1 is MGHRA and CDR2 is YSYEKL. V gave up 4 bases and J gave up 2 bases; unmatched junction bases: 5. CDR3 sequence: CASSLPSGRNTDTQYF. CDR3 sequence (DNA): TGCGCCAGCAGCCTACCTAGCGGGAGGAACACAGATACGCAGTATTTT.

The gene calls are TRBV11-2 and TRBJ2-3; tentatively, D is TRBD2 (6 bases). The length of the CDR3 is 17 residues. Trimming left V 4 bases short and J 3 bases short, with 20 bases between. Germline V gives CDR1 SGHAT, CDR2 FQNNGV. The CDR3 loop reads CASSSDKTSPVTDTQYF. The CDR3 DNA sequence: TGTGCCAGCAGCTCCGACAAGACTAGTCCAGTGACAGATACGCAGTATTTT.

The genes are TRBV4-1 and TRBJ2-1, with TRBD2 matching 8 bases. Trimming removed 1 base from V and 4 bases from J; junction bases left unmatched: 3. Germline V CDR1 and CDR2: MGHRA, YSYEKL. CDR3 length: 15 residues. Here the CDR3 reads CASSQVLAEYNEQFF. As DNA, the CDR3 is TGCGCCAGCAGCCAAGTACTAGCGGAATACAATGAGCAGTTCTTC.

This clone appeared a single time. The CDR3 region has the DNA TGTGCCAGCAGCGCCATACAGGGACCGAACACCGGGGAGCTGTTTTTT. Protein product: CASSAIQGPNTGELFF. V and J are TRBV9 and TRBJ2-2, with D perhaps matching TRBD1 (6 bases). V was shortened by 3 bases and J by 0 bases, with 12 bases between the two germline ends. The CDR3 covers 16 residues. CDR1 and CDR2 (germline): SGDLS, YYNGEE. Looking up the rest from reference TRBV9 and TRBJ2-2 gives the full variable domain: DSGVTQTPKHLITATGQRVTLRCSPRSGDLSVYWYQQSLDQGLQFLIQYYNGEERAKGNILERFSAQQFPDLHSELNLSSLELGDSALYFCASSAIQGPNTGELFFGEGSRLTVL.

The chain recombines TRBV20-1 with TRBJ2-1, with a tentative D call TRBD2 (6 bases). This CDR3 is built from 11 residues. CDR1 and CDR2 (germline): DFQATT, SNEGSKA (reference sequence). As DNA, the CDR3 is TGCAGCGGGAGTACCCAGAATGAGCAGTTCTTC. It is translated as CSGSTQNEQFF.

This sequence joins TRBV4-3 and TRBJ1-4; tentatively, D is TRBD1 (6 bases). The CDR3 consists of 16 residues. The ends were cut back, 0 bases at V and 14 bases at J, with 22 bases in the middle. Germline V gives CDR1 LGHNA, CDR2 YSLEER. For the CDR3, the DNA is TGCGCCAGCAGCCAAGATACAAGGGCAGGGGTGGGTCCCCTGTTTTTT. It specifies CASSQDTRAGVGPLFF.

The J gene is TRBJ2-2, the V gene TRBV7-9, with 7 bases fitting TRBD2. The V gene's germline CDR1 is SEHNR and CDR2 FQNEAQ (reference sequence). Trimming at V came to 5 bases and at J to 9 bases, leaving 15 bases not matched to a gene. This CDR3 contains 16 residues. The CDR3 sequence: CASSLPGGSVSWELFF. Written as DNA, the CDR3 is TGTGCCAGCAGCCTGCCGGGCGGGAGTGTAAGTTGGGAGCTGTTTTTT. Based on the CDR3 plus reference TRBV7-9 and TRBJ2-2, the full variable domain is DTGVSQNPRHKITKRGQNVTFRCDPISEHNRLYWYRQTLGQGPEFLTYFQNEAQLEKSRLLSDRFSAERPKGSFSTLEIQRTEQGDSAMYLCASSLPGGSVSWELFFGEGSRLTVL.

This clone was seen once. This chain connects TRBV18 to TRBJ1-3; possible D gene TRBD1, 6 bases. V was pared by 3 bases and J by 0 bases, with 12 bases between. Germline CDR1 reads KGHSH; CDR2 reads LQKENI. The length of the CDR3 is 16 residues. The CDR3 here is CASSPPDSISGNTIYF. CDR3 in DNA: TGTGCCAGCTCACCTCCGGACAGCATCTCTGGAAACACCATATATTTT.

The J gene is TRBJ2-7, the V gene TRBV12-5; D gene uncertain. V was trimmed by 0 bases and J by 6 bases, leaving 9 bases between them. The CDR3 has 13 residues. Germline values: CDR1 LGHNT, CDR2 FRNRAP. CDR3 sequence: CASGLVPTSEQYF. In DNA, the CDR3 is TGTGCTAGTGGTTTGGTACCGACTTCCGAGCAGTACTTC.

The rearrangement uses TRBV30 and TRBJ1-4; 7 bases are a match to TRBD1. Trimming at V came to 5 bases and at J to 4 bases, leaving 4 bases not matched to a gene. The CDR3 is made up of 13 amino acids. Germline CDR1 reads GTSNPN; CDR2 reads SVGIG (reference sequence). CDR3 in amino acids: CAWSGQNNEKLFF. CDR3 bases: TGTGCCTGGTCGGGACAGAATAATGAAAAACTGTTTTTT.

This clone has just a few counts. This rearrangement joins TRBV7-6 to TRBJ2-1; D is perhaps TRBD2 (5 bases). The CDR3 has 15 residues. V shed 6 bases and J shed 2 bases, with 14 bases lying between them. Germline CDR1 is SGHVS and CDR2 is FNYEAQ. For the CDR3, the DNA is TGTGCCAGCAGTTACGGACTCTATACCTACAATGAGCAGTTCTTC. The encoded protein is CASSYGLYTYNEQFF.

This chain joins TRBV4-2 and TRBJ1-2; 7 bases align to TRBD1. V dropped 0 bases and J dropped 3; count of bases not matched to a gene: 10. This CDR3 is 17 amino acids long. The germline V gene encodes CDR1 LGHNA and CDR2 YNFKEQ. Written as DNA, the CDR3 is TGTGCCAGCAGCCAAGATGAGGGGGCCGGCGTATACTATGGCTACACCTTC. The encoded protein is CASSQDEGAGVYYGYTF.

J is TRBJ2-1 and V is TRBV25-1, with 8 bases aligning to TRBD2. The CDR3 is 14 residues long. V was clipped by 10 bases and J by 1 base; unmatched bases: 6. CDR1 MGHDK and CDR2 SYGVNS come from the germline V gene. DNA for the CDR3: TGTGCCACGGGAGGGGGATCTTCCTACAATGAGCAGTTCTTC. Its translation is CATGGGSSYNEQFF.

The rearrangement uses TRBV4-2 and TRBJ2-1; tentatively, D is TRBD2 (5 bases). CDR3 size: 17 residues. The germline V gene has CDR1 LGHNA and CDR2 YNFKEQ. Trimming removed 2 bases from V and 0 bases from J, with 14 bases in between. The CDR3 here is CASSQSGLAYSYNEQFF. CDR3 DNA: TGTGCCAGCAGCCAATCCGGTCTAGCCTACTCCTACAATGAGCAGTTCTTC.